Listed below are T cell receptor beta chains from one sample, sequenced in a study of blood T cell repertoires in COVID-19. The protocol was immunoSEQ multiplex PCR, while the TCRdb copy is restricted to in-frame clones and leaves out a portion. The data hold tens of thousands of clones, with 83% observed a single time. Sequenced input: peripheral blood. The receptor set was obtained from a man in his 70s with acute or convalescent COVID-19. Both conserved end residues are part of each CDR3. The D gene is left open where the match is weak. Where a row states a size, it is once, few, many or the class of an expanded clone; other rows omit it.

TRBD1,TRBV27,TRBJ2-2,few,14,CASRGTANTGELFF,TGTGCCAGCAGGGGGACAGCTAACACCGGGGAGCTGTTTTTT
NA,TRBV30,TRBJ1-2,NA,13,CAWSVQSSYGYTF,TGTGCCTGGAGTGTACAGTCCTCCTATGGCTACACCTTC
TRBD2,TRBV12-3/TRBV12-4,TRBJ2-5,NA,13,CASSLLAGETQYF,TGTGCCAGCAGTTTACTAGCGGGAGAGACCCAGTACTTC
NA,TRBV7-9,TRBJ1-2,NA,15,CASTPDGHFNYGYTF,TGTGCCAGCACCCCGGATGGACACTTCAACTATGGCTACACCTTC
TRBD2,TRBV5-1,TRBJ2-1,NA,17,CASSLVLAGGPNNEQFF,TGCGCCAGCAGCTTGGTTCTAGCGGGAGGGCCTAACAATGAGCAGTTCTTC
TRBD2,TRBV5-6,TRBJ2-2,NA,16,CASSQGLADGTGELFF,TGTGCCAGCAGCCAGGGACTAGCGGATGGCACCGGGGAGCTGTTTTTT
TRBD1,TRBV7-2,TRBJ2-3,NA,15,CASSLEGQGGGTQYF,TGTGCCAGCAGCTTAGAGGGACAGGGAGGAGGTACGCAGTATTTT
TRBD1,TRBV6-2/TRBV6-3,TRBJ2-2,NA,17,CASSSYRDRGNTGELFF,TGTGCCAGCAGTTCCTACCGGGACAGGGGAAACACCGGGGAGCTGTTTTTT
NA,TRBV6-2/TRBV6-3,TRBJ2-2,NA,17,CASSYSRRGPVTGELFF,TGTGCCAGCAGTTACTCGAGGAGGGGGCCCGTCACCGGGGAGCTGTTTTTT
TRBD2,TRBV19,TRBJ2-5,few,13,CASSREVQETQYF,TGTGCCAGTAGTCGGGAGGTACAAGAGACCCAGTACTTC
TRBD1,TRBV18,TRBJ1-4,NA,18,CASSPRRQGAKANEKLFF,TGTGCCAGCTCACCGAGAAGACAGGGGGCTAAAGCTAATGAAAAACTGTTTTTT
TRBD1,TRBV10-2,TRBJ2-3,NA,16,CASSEPQGAKTDTQYF,TGCGCCAGCAGTGAGCCACAGGGGGCCAAAACAGATACGCAGTATTTT
NA,TRBV5-1,TRBJ2-3,NA,16,CASSWTTGQDTDTQYF,TGCGCCAGCAGCTGGACCACGGGACAAGACACAGATACGCAGTATTTT
NA,TRBV5-5,TRBJ1-1,few,13,CASSLQGNTEAFF,TGTGCCAGCAGCTTACAGGGTAACACTGAAGCTTTCTTT
NA,TRBV6-5,TRBJ1-5,NA,15,CATRGGVGSNQPQHF,TGTGCCACCCGAGGGGGGGTAGGGAGCAATCAGCCCCAGCATTTT
TRBD1,TRBV5-4,TRBJ1-2,NA,15,CASSARTGEHYGYTF,TGTGCCAGCAGCGCTAGGACAGGGGAGCACTATGGCTACACCTTC
TRBD1,TRBV11-3,TRBJ2-3,NA,16,CASSPGQGDNTDTQYF,TGTGCCAGCAGCCCTGGACAGGGGGATAACACAGATACGCAGTATTTT
TRBD1,TRBV11-2,TRBJ1-5,NA,15,CASSFSGQGDQPQHF,TGTGCCAGCAGCTTCAGTGGACAGGGCGATCAGCCCCAGCATTTT
TRBD1,TRBV7-3,TRBJ2-2,NA,16,CASSRADRGLSGELFF,TGTGCCAGCAGCAGGGCAGACAGGGGGCTGAGCGGGGAGCTGTTTTTT
NA,TRBV2,TRBJ1-2,few,15,CASSELRGYGYGYTF,TGTGCCAGCAGTGAATTAAGGGGATACGGCTATGGCTACACCTTC
NA,TRBV2,TRBJ1-4,NA,13,CASSVSLGKKLFF,TGTGCCAGCAGTGTTTCCCTCGGGAAAAAACTGTTTTTT
TRBD1,TRBV29-1,TRBJ2-5,few,12,CSADREIGTQYF,TGCAGCGCGGACAGGGAGATTGGGACCCAGTACTTC
TRBD1,TRBV6-1,TRBJ1-1,NA,15,CASSEAHRGHTEAFF,TGTGCCAGCAGTGAAGCGCACAGGGGGCACACTGAAGCTTTCTTT
NA,TRBV28,TRBJ2-2,NA,15,CASKAPFGNTGELFF,TGTGCCAGCAAAGCCCCGTTCGGTAACACCGGGGAGCTGTTTTTT
NA,TRBV28,TRBJ2-2,NA,12,CASIEPTGELFF,TGTGCCAGCATTGAGCCCACCGGGGAGCTGTTTTTT
TRBD1,TRBV28,TRBJ1-5,NA,16,CASGGTGPLSNQPQHF,TGTGCCAGCGGGGGGACAGGGCCTCTTAGCAATCAGCCCCAGCATTTT
NA,TRBV25-1,TRBJ2-2,NA,13,CASSENQAGELFF,TGTGCCAGCAGTGAAAACCAGGCCGGGGAGCTGTTTTTT
TRBD1,TRBV28,TRBJ1-2,NA,16,CASSLPTGTGISGYTF,TGTGCCAGCAGTTTACCCACCGGGACAGGGATAAGTGGCTACACCTTC